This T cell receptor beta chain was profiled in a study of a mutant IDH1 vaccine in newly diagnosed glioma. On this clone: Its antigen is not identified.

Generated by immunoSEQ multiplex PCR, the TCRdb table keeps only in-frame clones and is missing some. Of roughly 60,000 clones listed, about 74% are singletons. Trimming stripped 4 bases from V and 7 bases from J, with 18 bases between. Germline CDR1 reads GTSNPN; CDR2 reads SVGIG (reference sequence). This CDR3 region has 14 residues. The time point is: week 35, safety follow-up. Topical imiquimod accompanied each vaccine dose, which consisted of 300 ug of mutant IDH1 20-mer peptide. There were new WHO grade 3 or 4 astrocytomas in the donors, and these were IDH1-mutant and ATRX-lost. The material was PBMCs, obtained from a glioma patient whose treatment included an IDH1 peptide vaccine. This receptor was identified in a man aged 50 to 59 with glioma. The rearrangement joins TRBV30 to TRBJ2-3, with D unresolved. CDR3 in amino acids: CAWIVGMAPNTQYF. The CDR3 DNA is TGTGCCTGGATCGTAGGGATGGCCCCCAATACGCAGTATTTT.